A selection of T cell receptor beta chains follows, all from one sample in a study of identical twins. TCRdb recomputed calls from the 5' RACE reads with MiXCR, one row per CDR3 protein. The sample includes 700,000 or so distinct CDR3 sequences, less than 10% of them seen just once. This same sample was also part of a study on yellow fever vaccine responses in identical twins.

The material sequenced was PBMCs. The receptors here all came from a woman aged 18-29 years in good health. The CDR3 runs from the conserved cysteine through the conserved F or W. A D gene is named only where the DNA matches it firmly. Size is stated for part of the rows, as once, few or many counts, or as a class when the clone is expanded.

-	TRBV5-6	TRBJ2-1	few	TGTGCCAGCAGCTTGGCTCTAGCAACCCAGTTCTTC	CASSLALATQFF
-	TRBV10-1	TRBJ2-5	few	TGCGCCAGCAGTGATAAGGGTAGAGAGACCCAGTACTTC	CASSDKGRETQYF
-	TRBV7-3	TRBJ2-3	many	TGTGCCAGCAGCTTATCGACGAACACAGATACGCAGTATTTT	CASSLSTNTDTQYF
TRBD1	TRBV5-5	TRBJ2-7	-	TGTGCCAGCAGCTTGGCTAAGACAGGGAACATGTACGAGCAGTACTTC	CASSLAKTGNMYEQYF
-	TRBV12-3/TRBV12-4	TRBJ2-1	many	TGTGCCAGCAGATCTTATTACAATGAGCAGTTCTTC	CASRSYYNEQFF
TRBD1	TRBV12-3/TRBV12-4	TRBJ2-5	few	TGTGCCAGCAGTCTCTCGGACAGGGTTAAGACCCAGTACTTC	CASSLSDRVKTQYF
-	TRBV12-3/TRBV12-4	TRBJ1-2	-	TGTGCCAGCAGTCAAGGGTCGTCGGCCGGCTACACCTTC	CASSQGSSAGYTF
-	TRBV5-1	TRBJ2-2	many	TGCGCCAGCAGCTTGGCCGGGCGGGTTCGCACCGGGGAGCTGTTTTTT	CASSLAGRVRTGELFF
-	TRBV4-3	TRBJ2-6	few	TGCGCCAGCAGCCAAGATCCGCAAGGATCTGGGGCCAACGTCCTGACTTTC	CASSQDPQGSGANVLTF
TRBD2	TRBV5-6	TRBJ2-3	few	TGTGCCAGCAGCGGTGCGGCGGGAGCGCCAGATACGCAGTATTTT	CASSGAAGAPDTQYF
TRBD2	TRBV6-2/TRBV6-3	TRBJ2-5	many	TGTGCCAGCAGTACTGGGACTAGCGGGAGCGTGGAGACCCAGTACTTC	CASSTGTSGSVETQYF
-	TRBV7-9	TRBJ1-1	-	TGTGCCGGTCGAGGGGTGTCCAACACTGAAGCTTTCTTT	CAGRGVSNTEAFF
-	TRBV20-1	TRBJ2-7	-	TGCAGTGCTAGAGTAAAGGGGGGAACCTACGAGCAGTACTTC	CSARVKGGTYEQYF
-	TRBV28	TRBJ1-5	few	TGTGCCAGCAGTCCTACCTTGGGGGGGGGTCAGCCCCAGCATTTT	CASSPTLGGGQPQHF
TRBD2	TRBV7-9	TRBJ2-7	few	TGTGCCAGCAGCTTAGGCGGGAGTCGCGAGCAGTACTTC	CASSLGGSREQYF
TRBD2	TRBV11-1	TRBJ2-1	-	TGTGCCAGCAGCCCCGGACTAGCGGGAGTCTCCAGCTCCTACAATGAGCAGTTCTTC	CASSPGLAGVSSSYNEQFF
TRBD1	TRBV29-1	TRBJ1-5	few	TGCAGCGTCGGGACAGGGGTTAGCAATCAGCCCCAGCATTTT	CSVGTGVSNQPQHF
TRBD2	TRBV6-1	TRBJ2-2	many	TGTGCCAGCAAAACTAGCGGGGCGGGCGGGGAGCTGTTTTTT	CASKTSGAGGELFF
-	TRBV7-2	TRBJ2-3	-	TGTGCCAGCAGCCGGATTACAGGGCCTAGGACGCAGTATTTT	CASSRITGPRTQYF
TRBD1	TRBV7-9	TRBJ2-7	-	TGTGCCAGCAGCTCCGCGACAGGGGTGAACTCCTACGAGCAGTACTTC	CASSSATGVNSYEQYF
TRBD1	TRBV20-1	TRBJ2-2	-	TGCAGTGCTAGAGGACAGGGGAAGCTGTTTTTT	CSARGQGKLFF
-	TRBV3-1	TRBJ2-7	many	TGTGCCAGCAGCCAAGACCGGCTAGAATACGAGCAGTACTTC	CASSQDRLEYEQYF
TRBD1	TRBV6-2/TRBV6-3	TRBJ2-7	many	TGTGCCAGCAGCCGACAGGGATGGGAGCAGTACTTC	CASSRQGWEQYF
-	TRBV29-1	TRBJ2-1	few	TGCAGCGTCACCCACAATGAGCAGTTCTTC	CSVTHNEQFF